What follows are 13 T cell receptor beta chains derived from one specimen sequenced in a study of early T cells in non-severe SARS-CoV-2 infection. TCRdb recomputed calls from the 5' RACE reads with MiXCR, one row per CDR3 protein. Seen here are about 77,000 distinct CDR3 sequences, roughly 9.4% observed once, and the top ten hold about 4.8%. What was sequenced was whole blood. The receptors were sampled from an adult who was a healthcare worker with PCR-confirmed SARS-CoV-2 infection or an uninfected control (not recorded which).

This clonotype came up many times. The V and J genes are TRBV7-3 and TRBJ2-1, with 12 positions matching TRBD2. CDR1 is SGHTA and CDR2 is FQGTGA in the germline V gene. V lost 0 bases to trimming and J lost 1 base; unmatched junction nucleotides: 1. The CDR3 extends over 17 amino acids. The CDR3 loop reads CASSLTGLAGSYNEQFF. Here the CDR3 DNA reads TGTGCCAGCAGCTTAACCGGACTAGCGGGGTCCTACAATGAGCAGTTCTTC.

The genes are TRBV3-1 and TRBJ2-1, with D hard to call. The CDR3 loop spans 14 amino acids. The germline CDR1 and CDR2 sequences are LGHDT and YNNKEL (reference sequence). V dropped 0 bases and J dropped 9 bases, with 12 bases sitting between them. The CDR3 nucleotides are TGTGCCAGCAGCCAAGATCTCGCGCGCGCTGAGCAGTTCTTC. This sequence encodes CASSQDLARAEQFF.

V gene TRBV7-2 combines with J gene TRBJ1-2, with a possible D match to TRBD1 (5 bases). The CDR3 spans 15 residues. CDR1 and CDR2 (germline): SGHTA, FQGNSA. Trimming shortened V by 2 bases and J by 4 bases, and 14 bases separated the two germline ends. DNA for the CDR3: TGTGCCAGCAGCTTAACTACAGGAGGTCTCTATGGCTACACCTTC. It encodes CASSLTTGGLYGYTF.

This chain connects TRBV12-3 or TRBV12-4 to TRBJ2-2; D not resolved. The CDR3 has 17 amino acids. V gave up 2 bases and J gave up 6 bases, with 19 bases separating them. Here the CDR3 reads CASSLRSGIGFPGELFF. CDR3 in DNA: TGTGCCAGCAGTTTAAGGTCCGGAATTGGGTTCCCCGGGGAGCTGTTTTTT.

This clonotype was detected only a few times. The chain carries TRBV12-3 or TRBV12-4 and TRBJ2-5; D is perhaps TRBD2 (6 bases). There are 14 residues in the CDR3. V lost 3 bases to trimming and J lost 1 base, with 9 bases between them. The DNA of the CDR3 is TGTGCCAGCAGTTTTCGGGGAGGCCAAGAGACCCAGTACTTC. Translated, it gives CASSFRGGQETQYF.

The genes are TRBV29-1 and TRBJ2-2, with D uncertain. The CDR3 covers 13 residues. The V gene lost 4 bases and the J gene lost 4 bases, with 10 bases spanning the gap. The germline gives CDR1 SQVTM, CDR2 ANQGSEA. Here the CDR3 DNA reads TGCAGCGTTGGAGTCGGCGGCACCGGGGAGCTGTTTTTT. It encodes CSVGVGGTGELFF.

This clonotype came up many times. The V call is TRBV20-1, the J call TRBJ2-1, with 9 bases identical to TRBD2. CDR3 length: 15 residues. Germline CDR1 and CDR2: DFQATT and SNEGSKA (reference sequence). Trimming at V came to 5 bases and at J to 3 bases, leaving 8 bases not matched to a gene. DNA of the CDR3: TGCAGTGCTGTAAGGGCTAGCGGGAACTACAATGAGCAGTTCTTC. This translates into CSAVRASGNYNEQFF.

In the case of this clonotype: This may stem from a read error, because a much larger clone lies one nucleotide away. The chain employs TRBV23-1 and TRBJ2-2; 9 nucleotides agree with TRBD1. TRBV23-1 has ORF status, its function being uncertain. The CDR3 totals 17 residues. CDR3 loop: CASNQHRPGQGTGELFF. The DNA for the CDR3 is TGCGCCAGCAATCAACATAGGCCGGGACAGGGAACCGGGGAGCTGTTTTTT.

Remarks on this clonotype: A much larger clone lies one base from this, so it may be a read error. The chain links TRBV15 to TRBJ2-7; weak D call: TRBD2 (6 bases). The germline V gene has CDR1 LNHNV and CDR2 YYDKDF (reference sequence). The CDR3 has 15 amino acids. Here the CDR3 reads CPTSRVSSGVYEQYF. In nucleotides, the CDR3 is TGTCCCACCAGCAGAGTATCCTCGGGGGTCTACGAGCAGTACTTC.

This clonotype showed up many times. V is TRBV11-2 and J is TRBJ1-6, with D unclear. V was pared by 5 bases and J by 10 bases, with 15 bases between. The CDR3 is made up of 14 amino acids. Germline loops: CDR1 SGHAT, CDR2 FQNNGV. CDR3 protein: CASSPRLGRSPLHF. CDR3 coding DNA: TGTGCCAGCAGCCCAAGACTTGGACGGTCACCCCTCCACTTT. The complete variable domain, with remaining parts taken from reference TRBV11-2 and TRBJ1-6, reads EAGVAQSPRYKIIEKRQSVAFWCNPISGHATLYWYQQILGQGPKLLIQFQNNGVVDDSQLPKDRFSAERLKGVDSTLKIQPAKLEDSAVYLCASSPRLGRSPLHFGNGTRLTVT.

There are many counts of this clonotype. V and J are TRBV3-1 and TRBJ2-3; D call uncertain. The V and J ends lost 1 base and 6 bases respectively, with 8 bases between them. This CDR3 has 13 amino acids. Germline assignment: CDR1 LGHDT and CDR2 YNNKEL (reference sequence). The CDR3 DNA is TGTGCCAGCAGCCAAGGGACGATGGATACGCAGTATTTT. It specifies CASSQGTMDTQYF.

The gene calls are TRBV18 and TRBJ1-1; D remains ambiguous. CDR3 length equals 17 residues. With 3 bases removed from V and 2 bases from J, the gap between germline ends came to 19 bases. Germline CDR1 KGHSH, CDR2 LQKENI. The CDR3 DNA sequence: TGTGCCAGCTCACCCCTTCTTTCCGGGTACGTTAACACTGAAGCTTTCTTT. Translating gives CASSPLLSGYVNTEAFF.

This clonotype appeared many times. The V call is TRBV7-9, the J call TRBJ2-1; TRBD2 might be the D (5 bases). Germline-derived CDR1 and CDR2 are SEHNR and FQNEAQ (reference sequence). V lost 5 bases, J lost 8 bases, and 7 bases lay in between. CDR3 length: 11 amino acids. The CDR3 DNA is TGTGCCAGCAGCCGGGAAGATGAGCAGTTCTTC. Its protein product is CASSREDEQFF.